What follows are 14 T cell receptor beta chains derived from one specimen sequenced in a study of OX40 agonist ivuxolimab in advanced cancers. Profiling relied on immunoSEQ multiplex PCR, and the TCRdb table lists in-frame clones only, not all of them. The sample lists about 63,000 clones, about 89% occurring once. Sequencing used CD4+ or CD8+ T cells sorted from blood, obtained in a trial of the OX40 agonist ivuxolimab. The receptors stem from an adult with an advanced solid tumor such as melanoma, head and neck, liver or kidney cancer.

The chain couples TRBV6-6 to TRBJ2-7; D is uncertain. Germline lookup yields CDR1 MNHNY and CDR2 SVGAGI (reference sequence). V lost 2 bases to trimming and J lost 5 bases, with 10 bases between them. This CDR3 comprises 13 residues. DNA of the CDR3: TGTGCCAGCAGTTACCACCCCGAGAACGAGCAGTACGTC. Translation gives CASSYHPENEQYV.

About this clone: Mismatch with germline at one junction end may stem from a read error. The rearrangement links TRBV7-7 to TRBJ2-3; D unresolved. Germline V gene sequence: CDR1 SSHAT, CDR2 FNYEAQ (reference sequence). The CDR3 is made up of 15 amino acids. The CDR3: CASSLTGPPGDTQYF. CDR3 bases: TGTGCTAGCAGCTTAACGGGTCCCCCGGGAGATACGCAGTATTTT.

The rearrangement links TRBV21-1 to TRBJ2-6; TRBD1 is taken as the D call from the table, unchecked against the DNA. TRBV21-1 is designated a pseudogene. The CDR3 length is 16 residues. CDR3 sequence reads: CASRTNTGAGANVLTF. As DNA, the CDR3 is TGTGCCAGCAGGACGAACACAGGGGCTGGGGCCAACGTCCTGACTTTC.

The chain links TRBV5-5 to TRBJ2-7, with 12 positions matching TRBD2. The germline V gene encodes CDR1 SGHKS and CDR2 YYEKEE (reference sequence). The CDR3 consists of 17 residues. V lost 4 bases and J lost 3; bases outside the gene matches: 11. The DNA of the CDR3 is TGTGCCAGCAGCAACGGACTAGCGGGGATCAACTACTACGAGCAGTACGTC. Encoded protein: CASSNGLAGINYYEQYV.

The chain has TRBV13 and TRBJ2-7; 10 nucleotides match TRBD1. The V segment lost 5 bases and the J segment 6 bases; nucleotides outside the gene matches: 10. The CDR3 is 15 residues long. Germline CDR1 PRHDT, CDR2 FYEKMQ (reference sequence). CDR3 loop: CASSAWDRGSGEQYV. Here the CDR3 DNA reads TGTGCCAGCAGCGCATGGGACAGGGGAAGTGGCGAGCAGTACGTC.

The gene calls are TRBV27 and TRBJ1-1; 12 bases agree with TRBD1. Germline V gene data show CDR1 as MNHEY and CDR2 as SMNVEV (reference sequence). The CDR3 loop spans 17 amino acids. With V trimmed by 6 bases and J by 3 bases, 11 bases remained unmatched. The CDR3 DNA is TGTGCCAGCAGCTCCCTTTGGGACAGGGGGCGTGACACTGAAGCTTTCTTT. This sequence encodes CASSSLWDRGRDTEAFF.

This clone came up once. This chain connects TRBV7-9 to TRBJ2-7, with D uncertain. The CDR3 spans 12 residues. In germline, CDR1 is SEHNR, CDR2 FQNEAQ (reference sequence). V lost 5 bases and J lost 7, with 12 bases in between. CDR3 in amino acids: CASSIQFPEQYF. CDR3 sequence (DNA): TGTGCCAGCAGCATTCAGTTCCCTGAGCAGTACTTC. The whole variable domain, remainder taken from reference TRBV7-9 and TRBJ2-7, is DTGVSQNPRHKITKRGQNVTFRCDPISEHNRLYWYRQTLGQGPEFLTYFQNEAQLEKSRLLSDRFSAERPKGSFSTLEIQRTEQGDSAMYLCASSIQFPEQYFGPGTRLTVT.

This sequence joins TRBV9 and TRBJ1-1, with a possible D match to TRBD1 (5 bases). Looked up from germline, CDR1 is SGDLS and CDR2 is YYNGEE. The CDR3 spans 14 residues. V lost 4 bases and J 5 bases, leaving 15 bases between the germline ends. The DNA of the CDR3 is TGTGCCAGCAGCCCCAGGGTAGTTGGGACTGAAGCTTTCTTT. Translated: CASSPRVVGTEAFF. Filled out from reference TRBV9 and TRBJ1-1, the complete variable domain reads DSGVTQTPKHLITATGQRVTLRCSPRSGDLSVYWYQQSLDQGLQFLIQYYNGEERAKGNILERFSAQQFPDLHSELNLSSLELGDSALYFCASSPRVVGTEAFFGQGTRLTVV.

This rearrangement joins TRBV4-2 to TRBJ2-1, with D possibly matching TRBD2 (5 bases). Between the trimmed V and J ends, which lost 5 bases and 1 base, there was a span of 9 bases. This CDR3 contains 14 residues. The V gene's germline CDR1 is LGHNA and CDR2 YNFKEQ. CDR3 loop: CASSLGGSYNEQFF. As DNA, the CDR3 is TGTGCCAGCAGCTTGGGCGGGTCCTACAATGAGCAGTTCTTC.

The J gene is TRBJ2-7, the V gene TRBV5-8, with D unresolved. The CDR3 contains 13 residues. The V and J ends lost 0 bases and 3 bases respectively, with 7 bases between them. Germline assignment: CDR1 SGHTS and CDR2 YDEGEE. The CDR3 loop reads CASSLGVNYEQYV. In DNA, the CDR3 is TGTGCCAGCAGCTTGGGGGTGAACTACGAGCAGTACGTC.

In its sample, this clone was seen once. The gene calls are TRBV4-3 and TRBJ2-7; D is perhaps TRBD2 (6 bases). Trimming took 0 bases from V and 2 from J, leaving 17 bases between them. CDR3 size: 17 residues. Germline V gene lookup returns CDR1 LGHNA and CDR2 YSLEER. DNA for the CDR3: TGCGCCAGCAGCCAAGATAGCGGCAGGTTAACTACCTACGAGCAGTACTTC. Amino acid sequence: CASSQDSGRLTTYEQYF.

This CDR3 reads CASSPWTSGAYEQYF. DNA of the CDR3: TGTGCCAGCAGCCCATGGACTAGCGGCGCCTACGAGCAGTACTTC. The chain couples TRBV4-2 to TRBJ2-7, with 10 nucleotides matching TRBD2. Germline V lookup: CDR1 LGHNA, CDR2 YNFKEQ. J gave up 2 bases and V 4 bases, and 5 bases lay outside the gene matches. This CDR3 comprises 15 residues.

The chain is built from TRBV5-4 and TRBJ2-1; maybe TRBD2 (6 bases). Trimming pared 7 bases from V and 1 base from J, leaving 24 bases between. This CDR3 is built from 18 residues. CDR1 SGHNT and CDR2 YYREEE come from the germline V gene (reference sequence). The CDR3 DNA reads TGTGCCAGCCCCTCAGTGGAGGGGTCACACAAGTCCTACAATGAGCAGTTCTTC. Encoded protein: CASPSVEGSHKSYNEQFF.

The chain combines TRBV11-1 with TRBJ1-4; perhaps TRBD1 as D (6 bases). The CDR3 runs to 14 residues. V lost 5 bases and J lost 6, with 13 bases in between. The V gene's germline CDR1 is SGHAT and CDR2 FQDESV (reference sequence). The CDR3 region has the DNA TGTGCCAGCAGCCCTTTTAGGGGGGATGAAAAACTGTTTTTT. Translated: CASSPFRGDEKLFF.